The next 18 T cell receptor beta chains were all read from a single sample in a study of blood T cell repertoires in COVID-19 (dated by TCRdb to 2019 to 2021). Libraries were constructed by the immunoSEQ multiplex PCR assay. The source is immuneACCESS, and TCRdb retained only in-frame sequences with V and J called. Part of the clones is not carried over; for the studies checked, unresolved V genes explain less than half of this, and the remainder is unexplained. Here the sample has more than 80,000 clones; roughly 83% occur a single time. In total, the top ten clones hold around 29% of the sample. Specimen: peripheral blood. These receptors were taken from an elderly woman with active or convalescent COVID-19.

The rearrangement joins TRBV5-1 to TRBJ2-5; the match to TRBD2 covers 8 bases. Germline V CDR1 and CDR2: SGHRS, YFSETQ. This CDR3 region has 17 residues. Germline trimming cut 0 bases from V and 1 base from J; bases unmatched to any gene: 8. CDR3 bases: TGCGCCAGCAGCTTGGGGGGCCGGGGGGGGCCCCAAGAGACCCAGTACTTC. Translating gives CASSLGGRGGPQETQYF. Complete variable domain (other parts from reference TRBV5-1 and TRBJ2-5): KAGVTQTPRYLIKTRGQQVTLSCSPISGHRSVSWYQQTPGQGLQFLFEYFSETQRNKGNFPGRFSGRQFSNSRSEMNVSTLELGDSALYLCASSLGGRGGPQETQYFGPGTRLLVL.

CDR3 DNA sequence: TGTGCCAGCAGCACCCGACGACAAAGGAATGAGCAGTTCTTC. Encoded protein: CASSTRRQRNEQFF. The rearrangement uses TRBV11-3 and TRBJ2-1; D not resolved. Germline CDR1 and CDR2: SGHNT and YENEEA. The CDR3 is 14 amino acids. The V and J ends lost 5 bases and 7 bases respectively, with 15 bases between them. The full variable domain, in which reference TRBV11-3 and TRBJ2-1 provide the parts outside the CDR3, is EAGVVQSPRYKIIEKKQPVAFWCNPISGHNTLYWYLQNLGQGPELLIRYENEEAVDDSQLPKDRFSAERLKGVDSTLKIQPAELGDSAVYLCASSTRRQRNEQFFGPGTRLTVL.

This clone was detected a few times. This sequence joins TRBV3-1 (or the pseudogene TRBV3-2) and TRBJ1-6; the match to TRBD1 covers 7 bases. V trimming: 4 bases; J trimming: 7 bases; junction bases outside the gene matches: 1. Germline CDR1 LGHDT, CDR2 YNNKEL (reference sequence). The CDR3 totals 13 residues. CDR3 in DNA: TGTGCCAGCAGCCCGACAGGGAATTCACCCCTCCACTTT. The encoded protein is CASSPTGNSPLHF.

The chain employs TRBV6-2 or TRBV6-3 and TRBJ1-3, with D possibly being TRBD1 (5 bases). The CDR3 covers 14 residues. Germline V gene data show CDR1 as MNHEY and CDR2 as SVGEGT. V dropped 6 bases and J dropped 4 bases, with 13 bases sitting between them. The CDR3 DNA sequence: TGTGCCAGCAGCTCCCTGACAGCCGGAAACACCATATATTTT. Translation: CASSSLTAGNTIYF.

The chain couples TRBV6-4 to TRBJ1-1; D possibly corresponds to TRBD1 (6 bases). Looked up from germline, CDR1 is MRHNA and CDR2 is SNTAGT. Trimming stripped 4 bases from V and 6 bases from J, with 12 bases between. This CDR3 has 13 residues. CDR3 loop: CASSAVRGSEAFF. CDR3 DNA sequence: TGTGCCAGCAGTGCGGTCAGGGGATCTGAAGCTTTCTTT.

This chain connects TRBV6-4 to TRBJ1-2, with a weak D call TRBD1 (5 bases). CDR3 length: 13 residues. From germline, CDR1 is MRHNA and CDR2 SNTAGT. V lost 3 bases and J 7 bases, leaving 12 bases between the germline ends. The CDR3 protein is CASSERGDSGYTF. The CDR3 nucleotides read TGTGCCAGCAGTGAAAGGGGTGACTCTGGCTACACCTTC.

In this sample, this clone turned up a few times. This chain links TRBV6-6 with TRBJ1-4, with D unclear. Germline-derived CDR1 and CDR2 are MNHNY and SVGAGI (reference sequence). The CDR3 contains 15 residues. V lost 4 bases and J 4 bases, leaving 13 bases between the germline ends. In DNA, the CDR3 is TGTGCCAGCAGTTTTAACAGCGGGGTTAATGAAAAACTGTTTTTT. Translation gives CASSFNSGVNEKLFF.

This clone has more than one count but fewer than ten. The chain combines TRBV4-3 with TRBJ2-7; D possibly corresponds to TRBD2 (5 bases). Germline CDR1 and CDR2: LGHNA and YSLEER. This CDR3 is built from 14 residues. Trimming removed 1 base from V and 5 bases from J, with 12 bases in between. The CDR3 nucleotides are TGCGCCAGCAGCCAAGGGAGCGGTCTGGACGAGCAGTACTTC. Amino acid sequence: CASSQGSGLDEQYF.

The rearrangement links TRBV30 to TRBJ2-7; tentatively, D is TRBD1 (6 bases). CDR1 and CDR2 (germline): GTSNPN, SVGIG (reference sequence). Trimming cost V 3 bases and J 2 bases, with 11 bases left between them. CDR3 size: 13 residues. In DNA, the CDR3 is TGTGCCTGGAGACAGGGACCGACCTACGAGCAGTACTTC. This encodes CAWRQGPTYEQYF.

The rearrangement uses TRBV6-1 and TRBJ2-5, with 9 bases aligning to TRBD2. The germline V gene encodes CDR1 MNHNS and CDR2 SASEGT. Losses at the gene ends were 1 base for V and 6 bases for J; bases not matched to a gene: 9. The CDR3 is 16 amino acids. The CDR3 DNA reads as TGTGCCAGCAGTGAAGAAATTAGCGGGAGTCGCAAGACCCAGTACTTC. It is translated as CASSEEISGSRKTQYF.

This clone was recorded once. The chain recombines TRBV3-1 (or the pseudogene TRBV3-2) with TRBJ1-2, with a weak D call TRBD1 (5 bases). Germline V gene data show CDR1 as LGHDT and CDR2 as YNNKEL (reference sequence). With 2 bases removed from V and 0 bases from J, the gap between germline ends came to 13 bases. This CDR3 is 16 amino acids long. CDR3 sequence: CASSQQGRGSNYGYTF. The CDR3 region has the DNA TGTGCCAGCAGCCAACAGGGCAGAGGTTCTAACTATGGCTACACCTTC.

The rearrangement uses TRBV6-4 and TRBJ1-5; 10 nucleotides agree with TRBD1. Germline trimming cut 4 bases from V and 1 base from J; bases unmatched to any gene: 16. The length of the CDR3 is 20 residues. CDR1 MRHNA and CDR2 SNTAGT come from the germline V gene. CDR3 nucleotide sequence: TGTGCCAGCAGTGCCATATACCTGGGACAGGGGTTTGTGAGCAATCAGCCCCAGCATTTT. Its protein is CASSAIYLGQGFVSNQPQHF.

The CDR3 sequence: CASSFRTGGDTEAFF. The CDR3 DNA sequence: TGTGCCAGCAGCTTTCGGACAGGGGGCGACACTGAAGCTTTCTTT. The chain uses TRBV5-5 and TRBJ1-1; 11 nucleotides agree with TRBD1. This CDR3 contains 15 residues. Germline-derived CDR1 and CDR2 are SGHKS and YYEKEE (reference sequence). Trimming at V came to 2 bases and at J to 3 bases, leaving 3 bases not matched to a gene.

This chain links TRBV28 with TRBJ2-7, with 8 bases fitting TRBD2. V dropped 5 bases and J dropped 5; count of bases not matched to a gene: 8. This CDR3 spans 14 amino acids. Germline V gene lookup returns CDR1 MDHEN and CDR2 SYDVKM. The chain's CDR3 is CASSTGGVGHEQYF. CDR3 sequence (DNA): TGTGCCAGCAGTACCGGGGGGGTAGGTCACGAGCAGTACTTC.

This rearrangement joins TRBV2 to TRBJ1-5; 10 bases are a match to TRBD1. This CDR3 contains 14 residues. Germline loops: CDR1 SNHLY, CDR2 FYNNEI. J gave up 7 bases and V 6 bases, and 6 bases lay outside the gene matches. The chain's CDR3 is CASSGQGGGQPQHF. CDR3 DNA sequence: TGTGCCAGCAGCGGACAGGGGGGCGGACAGCCCCAGCATTTT.

CDR3 amino acids: CATSAPGVRDTEAFF. In DNA, the CDR3 is TGTGCCACCAGTGCCCCCGGGGTTCGGGACACTGAAGCTTTCTTT. The rearrangement links TRBV24-1 to TRBJ1-1; no clear D gene. Germline CDR1 KGHDR, CDR2 SFDVKD. Deletions cut 5 bases from V and 3 bases from J, with 15 bases between. This CDR3 has 15 amino acids.

The gene calls are TRBV28 and TRBJ1-2; no definite D call. V lost 1 base and J 4 bases, leaving 19 bases between the germline ends. Germline V CDR1 and CDR2: MDHEN, SYDVKM. The CDR3 contains 17 residues. The CDR3 spells CASSLLIPSAGTYGYTF. The CDR3 nucleotides are TGTGCCAGCAGTTTATTAATCCCCTCGGCAGGAACCTATGGCTACACCTTC.

The V gene is TRBV10-1, the J gene TRBJ2-1, with 8 bases lining up with TRBD1. J was trimmed by 7 bases and V by 3 bases; bases with no gene match: 14. The germline V gene encodes CDR1 WNHNN and CDR2 SYGVQD (reference sequence). The length of the CDR3 is 17 residues. CDR3 in DNA: TGCGCCAGCAGTGAAACCTGGGGGCAGGGGGCTGGGAATGAGCAGTTCTTC. It codes for CASSETWGQGAGNEQFF.